The table lists the clone carrying this T cell receptor beta chain with a few counts. Its antigen is not identified. Trimming shortened V by 2 bases and J by 4 bases, and 5 bases separated the two germline ends. CDR1 is SGHVS and CDR2 is FNYEAQ in the germline V gene. The CDR3 consists of 13 residues. These data belong to a study of T-cell memory formation after mild COVID-19. Study context: TCR clusters were mostly confined to one donor each. Study-level results: In second-wave clones peaking day 37, SARS-CoV-2 specificity remained unconfirmed.

TCRdb fed the 5' RACE reads into MiXCR, producing one record per CDR3 protein. The repertoire includes about 320,000 distinct CDR3 sequences, roughly an eighth of them detected once, and roughly 21% sits in the top ten. V gene TRBV7-6 combines with J gene TRBJ1-4; D unclear. Material for sequencing was PBMCs or a T cell subset sorted from them (not recorded which). The TCR sequence derives from a man in his late teens or twenties who had mild COVID-19 (a few samples of this study predate the infection). Cell type and time point are not known. The DNA of the CDR3 is TGTGCCAGCAGCTTAAGCCATAATGAAAAACTGTTTTTT. Translation gives CASSLSHNEKLFF.